These 8 T cell receptor beta chains were sequenced from one sample in a study of OX40 agonist ivuxolimab in advanced cancers. Profiling relied on immunoSEQ multiplex PCR, and the TCRdb table lists in-frame clones only, not all of them. The sample consists of tens of thousands of clones, under 95% of them appearing once. This specimen was CD4+ or CD8+ T cells sorted from blood, taken in a trial of the OX40 agonist ivuxolimab. The origin of the receptors is an adult with an advanced solid tumor such as melanoma, head and neck, liver or kidney cancer.

The rearrangement joins TRBV27 to TRBJ2-5; weak D call: TRBD2 (6 bases). V lost 1 base and J lost 4, with 7 bases in between. In germline, CDR1 is MNHEY, CDR2 SMNVEV (reference sequence). The CDR3 is 13 residues long. The CDR3 region has the DNA TGTGCCAGCAGTTTATGGAGGGGAGAGACCCAGTACTTC. Its translation: CASSLWRGETQYF.

The J gene is TRBJ1-1, the V gene TRBV6-5; perhaps TRBD1 as D (5 bases). V was pared by 0 bases and J by 5 bases, with 7 bases between. Germline values: CDR1 MNHEY, CDR2 SVGAGI. This CDR3 has 13 residues. In DNA, the CDR3 is TGTGCCAGCAGTTACTCTGAGGGGACTGAAGCTTTCTTT. As protein: CASSYSEGTEAFF.

V gene TRBV25-1 combines with J gene TRBJ1-1, with 7 nucleotides matching TRBD1. The length of the CDR3 is 18 residues. Germline V gene sequence: CDR1 MGHDK, CDR2 SYGVNS. Trimming removed 3 bases from V and 0 bases from J; junction bases left unmatched: 13. In DNA form, the CDR3 reads TGTGCCAGCAGTGAGGATGACAGGGTGGAAGGGATGAACACTGAAGCTTTCTTT. Its translation: CASSEDDRVEGMNTEAFF.

The chain has TRBV7-6 and TRBJ2-6; D not certain. This CDR3 comprises 15 residues. With 0 bases removed from V and 4 bases from J, the gap between germline ends came to 7 bases. CDR1 SGHVS and CDR2 FNYEAQ come from the germline V gene. Written as DNA, the CDR3 is TGTGCCAGCAGCTTAGCGGGTGCGGGGGCCAACGTCCTGACTTTC. Its protein product is CASSLAGAGANVLTF.

On this clone itself: One end of the junction is discordant with germline, which a read error may explain. CDR3 sequence reads: CASSGSWGPGNIIYF. The CDR3 DNA reads TGTGCCAGCAGTGGATCATGGGGGCCAGGAAACATCATATATTTT. The chain has TRBV6-1 and TRBJ1-3; the D gene is possibly TRBD1 (6 bases). Germline-derived CDR1 and CDR2 are MNHNS and SASEGT. The CDR3 totals 15 residues.

The chain employs TRBV5-4 and TRBJ1-5; D is uncertain. Looked up from germline, CDR1 is SGHNT and CDR2 is YYREEE (reference sequence). With 4 bases removed from V and 0 bases from J, the gap between germline ends came to 11 bases. This CDR3 has 15 amino acids. CDR3 sequence reads: CASSPGIDSNQPQHF. In nucleotides, the CDR3 is TGTGCCAGCAGCCCCGGGATTGATAGCAATCAGCCCCAGCATTTT.

The chain links TRBV4-2 to TRBJ2-7; TRBD1 is a possible D gene (6 bases). The CDR3 has 13 residues. V gave up 0 bases and J gave up 9 bases, with 12 bases separating them. Germline V gene sequence: CDR1 LGHNA, CDR2 YNFKEQ. CDR3 in DNA: TGTGCCAGCAGCCAAGAAAGGGGGTCCGCGCAGTACTTC. The encoded protein is CASSQERGSAQYF.

V and J are TRBV11-2 and TRBJ2-1; 11 bases agree with TRBD2. Germline-derived CDR1 and CDR2 are SGHAT and FQNNGV. CDR3 length: 17 amino acids. J was trimmed by 2 bases and V by 5 bases; bases with no gene match: 8. CDR3 sequence reads: CASSTPGLADPYNEQFF. The CDR3 region has the DNA TGTGCCAGCAGCACCCCGGGACTAGCGGACCCCTACAATGAGCAGTTCTTC.